These 20 T cell receptor beta chains share one sample of origin, sequenced in a study of T cells after yellow fever vaccination. TCRdb re-called the 5' RACE reads through MiXCR, storing one row per CDR3 protein. The data contain 400,000 or so distinct CDR3 sequences, approximately 19% of them singletons. The specimen was PBMCs, collected before the yellow fever booster vaccination. Receptors were obtained from a man in his late teens or twenties who received the YFV17D yellow fever vaccine.

This chain links TRBV3-1 with TRBJ2-1; 8 bases are shared with TRBD1. V lost 4 bases, J lost 9 bases, and 17 bases stayed unmatched. There are 17 residues in the CDR3. Germline loops: CDR1 LGHDT, CDR2 YNNKEL (reference sequence). In DNA, the CDR3 is TGTGCCAGCAGCCTTTCCGGACAGGGAGAGTTATCGGCTGAGCAGTTCTTC. Its translation is CASSLSGQGELSAEQFF.

The rearrangement links TRBV12-3 or TRBV12-4 to TRBJ2-3; the match to TRBD2 covers 13 bases. J lost 5 bases, V lost 6 bases, and 8 bases had no gene match. The CDR3 runs 16 residues. The chain's CDR3 is CASSSGTSGVIDTQYF. The CDR3 nucleotides read TGTGCCAGCAGCTCCGGGACTAGCGGGGTGATAGATACGCAGTATTTT.

The V and J genes are TRBV2 and TRBJ2-7; 8 bases are shared with TRBD1. Germline CDR1 and CDR2: SNHLY and FYNNEI. V lost 2 bases, J lost 3 bases, and 3 bases stayed unmatched. The CDR3 totals 14 residues. This CDR3 is CASSEQGADYEQYF. For the CDR3, the DNA is TGTGCCAGCAGTGAACAGGGGGCGGACTACGAGCAGTACTTC.

This chain joins TRBV29-1 and TRBJ2-1; weak D call: TRBD1 (5 bases). The CDR3 length is 13 residues. CDR1 and CDR2 (germline): SQVTM, ANQGSEA. The V gene lost 7 bases and the J gene lost 0 bases, with 10 bases spanning the gap. CDR3 region: CSGQLSSYNEQFF. CDR3 DNA: TGCAGCGGACAGTTGAGCTCCTACAATGAGCAGTTCTTC.

This clonotype was seen at least ten times. This chain connects TRBV20-1 to TRBJ2-2; TRBD2 agrees at 13 bases. CDR1 and CDR2 (germline): DFQATT, SNEGSKA (reference sequence). The CDR3 contains 19 residues. V gave up 0 bases and J gave up 0 bases; unmatched junction bases: 7. The CDR3, as DNA: TGCAGTGCTAGAGATAGGCGACTAGCGGGGGGCACGAACACCGGGGAGCTGTTTTTT. Its translation is CSARDRRLAGGTNTGELFF.

The chain employs TRBV6-6 and TRBJ2-4; perhaps D is TRBD1 or TRBD2 (6 bases each). Trimming took 7 bases from V and 0 from J, leaving 13 bases between them. Per germline, CDR1 MNHNY and CDR2 SVGAGI (reference sequence). The CDR3 loop spans 15 amino acids. The CDR3 sequence: CASNPGGRAKNIQYF. DNA for the CDR3: TGTGCCAGCAACCCTGGGGGGCGAGCCAAAAACATTCAGTACTTC.

A few counts support this clonotype. CDR3 amino acids: CSGGSSYNEQFF. CDR3 bases: TGCAGCGGGGGCAGCTCCTACAATGAGCAGTTCTTC. The V call is TRBV29-1, the J call TRBJ2-1, with TRBD1 as a possible D gene (5 bases). The CDR3 covers 12 residues. V shed 7 bases and J shed 0 bases, with 7 bases lying between them. Per germline, CDR1 SQVTM and CDR2 ANQGSEA.

V usage is TRBV6-2 or TRBV6-3 and J usage is TRBJ2-7, with unresolved D. The CDR3 has 12 amino acids. Trimming shortened V by 8 bases and J by 4 bases, and 12 bases separated the two germline ends. Germline V CDR1 and CDR2: MNHEY, SVGEGT. Here the CDR3 DNA reads TGTGCCAGCGGCCTCTGGGTTTACGAGCAGTACTTC. It is translated as CASGLWVYEQYF.

The chain uses TRBV7-8 and TRBJ1-1; no reliable D call. The CDR3 is 16 amino acids. Trimming removed 0 bases at V and 4 bases at J, with 15 bases between. In germline, CDR1 is SGHVS, CDR2 FQNEAQ. The CDR3 loop reads CASSLAVYTGGTEAFF. CDR3 coding DNA: TGTGCCAGCAGCTTAGCCGTGTACACCGGAGGCACTGAAGCTTTCTTT.

In this sample, this clonotype turned up a few times. V gene TRBV9 combines with J gene TRBJ2-5, with a possible D match to TRBD2 (5 bases). Trimming shortened V by 3 bases and J by 5 bases, and 11 bases separated the two germline ends. CDR3 size: 13 residues. Germline-derived CDR1 and CDR2 are SGDLS and YYNGEE. The CDR3 is CASSGVSGETQYF. For the CDR3, the DNA is TGTGCCAGCAGCGGCGTCTCGGGGGAGACCCAGTACTTC.

There are a few counts of this clonotype. The genes are TRBV4-1 and TRBJ2-3; D not resolved. CDR3 length: 14 amino acids. V was shortened by 1 base and J by 4 bases, with 9 bases between the two germline ends. Germline V gene lookup returns CDR1 MGHRA and CDR2 YSYEKL. The CDR3 nucleotides read TGCGCCAGCAGCCAAGTTGGGGAAGCAGATACGCAGTATTTT. Amino acids: CASSQVGEADTQYF.

This rearrangement joins TRBV18 to TRBJ1-2; maybe TRBD1 (6 bases). Germline CDR1 KGHSH, CDR2 LQKENI. This CDR3 spans 17 amino acids. V lost 5 bases to trimming and J lost 0 bases, with 19 bases between them. The CDR3 sequence is CASSEFPGGQANYGYTF. DNA of the CDR3: TGTGCCAGCTCAGAATTTCCCGGGGGCCAAGCTAACTATGGCTACACCTTC.

This clonotype was counted at least ten times. The chain joins TRBV4-1 to TRBJ2-1, with TRBD2 matching over 13 bases. The V gene's germline CDR1 is MGHRA and CDR2 YSYEKL. CDR3 size: 15 residues. V shed 6 bases, J shed 5 bases, and the junction held 4 bases outside the gene matches. The CDR3 loop reads CASRSGLAGNNEQFF. The CDR3 DNA sequence: TGCGCCAGCAGATCGGGACTAGCGGGGAACAATGAGCAGTTCTTC.

This clonotype appeared once. The V and J genes are TRBV27 and TRBJ2-1, with 7 bases fitting TRBD1. J gave up 0 bases and V 2 bases, and 16 bases lay outside the gene matches. The CDR3 has 20 amino acids. CDR1 MNHEY and CDR2 SMNVEV come from the germline V gene (reference sequence). The chain's CDR3 is CASSLAGSRDSFSSYNEQFF. The CDR3 bases are TGTGCCAGCAGTTTAGCGGGCAGCCGGGACAGCTTTAGCTCCTACAATGAGCAGTTCTTC.

The chain links TRBV7-9 to TRBJ2-2, with TRBD2 as a possible D gene (5 bases). This CDR3 has 14 residues. Germline assignment: CDR1 SEHNR and CDR2 FQNEAQ (reference sequence). V lost 2 bases, J lost 7 bases, and 11 bases lay in between. The CDR3 loop reads CASSLRIRGGELFF. DNA of the CDR3: TGTGCCAGCAGCTTACGGATTCGGGGCGGGGAGCTGTTTTTT.

This clonotype showed up just a few times. The chain links TRBV7-8 to TRBJ2-1; no clear D. Germline loops: CDR1 SGHVS, CDR2 FQNEAQ. The CDR3 is 16 amino acids. Trimming took 3 bases from V and 3 from J, leaving 15 bases between them. CDR3 in DNA: TGTGCCAGCAGCTTGGTCAGAGGCCCTCGCTACAATGAGCAGTTCTTC. Translation: CASSLVRGPRYNEQFF.

This chain joins TRBV5-1 and TRBJ1-6, with D possibly matching TRBD1 (5 bases). The CDR3 consists of 15 residues. Germline CDR1 reads SGHRS; CDR2 reads YFSETQ. V gave up 1 base and J gave up 9 bases, with 14 bases separating them. The CDR3 is CASSLWQGKGSPLHF. The DNA of the CDR3 is TGCGCCAGCAGCTTGTGGCAGGGAAAGGGTTCACCCCTCCACTTT.

The chain employs TRBV12-3 or TRBV12-4 and TRBJ2-2; D possibly uses TRBD1 or TRBD2 (5 bases each). Trimming shortened V by 5 bases and J by 1 base, and 11 bases separated the two germline ends. The CDR3 covers 15 residues. The CDR3 DNA reads TGTGCCAGCAGTGGGGGACCTTTGAACACCGGGGAGCTGTTTTTT. Translation: CASSGGPLNTGELFF.

This sequence joins TRBV5-1 and TRBJ1-6, with 11 bases fitting TRBD1. Germline values: CDR1 SGHRS, CDR2 YFSETQ. CDR3 length: 16 residues. The ends lost 3 bases at V and 6 bases at J; junction bases unmatched: 5. The CDR3 loop reads CASSYGQGATNSPLHF. CDR3 coding DNA: TGCGCCAGCAGCTACGGACAGGGGGCGACTAATTCACCCCTCCACTTT.

The chain employs TRBV27 and TRBJ2-7; a weak D match, TRBD1 (6 bases). The CDR3 length is 13 residues. With 3 bases removed from V and 7 bases from J, the gap between germline ends came to 13 bases. The germline CDR1 and CDR2 sequences are MNHEY and SMNVEV (reference sequence). The CDR3 protein is CASSFTGMGEQYV. The CDR3 region has the DNA TGTGCCAGCAGTTTCACAGGGATGGGAGAGCAGTACGTC.